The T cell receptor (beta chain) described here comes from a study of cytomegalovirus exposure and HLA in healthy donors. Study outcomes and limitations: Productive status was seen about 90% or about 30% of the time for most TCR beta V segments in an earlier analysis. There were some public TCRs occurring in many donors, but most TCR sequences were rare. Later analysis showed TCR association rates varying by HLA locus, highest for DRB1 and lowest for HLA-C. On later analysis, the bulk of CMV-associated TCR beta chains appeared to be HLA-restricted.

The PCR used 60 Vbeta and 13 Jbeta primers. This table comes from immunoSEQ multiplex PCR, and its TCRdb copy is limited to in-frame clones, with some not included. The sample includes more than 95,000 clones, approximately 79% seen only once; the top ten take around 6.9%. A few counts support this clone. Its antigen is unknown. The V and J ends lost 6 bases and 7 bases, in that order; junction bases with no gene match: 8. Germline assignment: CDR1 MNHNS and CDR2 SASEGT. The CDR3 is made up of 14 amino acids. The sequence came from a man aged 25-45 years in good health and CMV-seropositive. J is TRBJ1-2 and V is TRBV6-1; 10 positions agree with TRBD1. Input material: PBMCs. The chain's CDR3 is CASRFDRGPGGYTF. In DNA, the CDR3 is TGTGCCAGCAGATTCGACAGGGGGCCGGGTGGCTACACCTTC.